The 30 T cell receptor beta chains given below trace back to one sample, sequenced in a study of beta chain features in type 1 diabetes. Sequencing targeted expressed TCRB transcripts, as all isolated RNA had been reverse transcribed. Data came from immunoSEQ multiplex PCR; TCRdb stores just in-frame clones and leaves some out. The sample includes around 430,000 clones, about 30% of them seen just once. The sequenced sample was naive CD4+ T cells from blood. The receptors here all came from a man between 18 and 29 years old in good health.

The chain recombines TRBV29-1 with TRBJ2-5; TRBD2 matches at 8 bases. The germline gives CDR1 SQVTM, CDR2 ANQGSEA. CDR3 length equals 12 residues. Trimming at V came to 5 bases and at J to 5 bases, leaving 4 bases not matched to a gene. In nucleotides, the CDR3 is TGCAGCGTTCTTACTAGCGGCGAGACCCAGTACTTC. Amino acids: CSVLTSGETQYF.

The chain uses TRBV29-1 and TRBJ2-1; D is perhaps TRBD2 (6 bases). The V gene's germline CDR1 is SQVTM and CDR2 ANQGSEA. This CDR3 contains 20 residues. V was pared by 0 bases and J by 6 bases, with 30 bases between. CDR3 DNA: TGCAGCGTTGAAGATTCAGACCCCCAACAGGCCCGGGTGGGGGGCAATGAGCAGTTCTTC. Its protein is CSVEDSDPQQARVGGNEQFF.

In this sample, this clone turned up a few times. The gene calls are TRBV7-2 and TRBJ2-7, with a weak D call TRBD1 (5 bases). The CDR3 spans 16 residues. CDR1 and CDR2 from the germline V gene are SGHTA and FQGNSA. V dropped 4 bases and J dropped 0 bases, with 16 bases sitting between them. Here the CDR3 DNA reads TGTGCCAGCAGCTCCCGCTGGGGCTCGCCCTCCTACGAGCAGTACTTC. Its translation is CASSSRWGSPSYEQYF.

This clone was seen a handful of times. The gene calls are TRBV2 and TRBJ2-7; the D is unclear. Germline CDR1 reads SNHLY; CDR2 reads FYNNEI. The V end lost 4 bases, the J end lost 4 bases, and 8 bases lay between the germline ends. The CDR3 extends over 12 amino acids. The CDR3 sequence is CASSGIEYEQYF. The CDR3, as DNA: TGTGCCAGCAGTGGGATCGAATACGAGCAGTACTTC.

DNA of the CDR3: TGTGCCAGCACCCTCGTGCCGGGACGGAACCAAGAGACCCAGTACTTC. It encodes CASTLVPGRNQETQYF. This rearrangement joins TRBV28 to TRBJ2-5, with D perhaps given as TRBD1 or TRBD2 (5 bases each). Germline V CDR1 and CDR2: MDHEN, SYDVKM. CDR3 length: 16 amino acids. Between the trimmed V and J ends, which lost 7 bases and 0 bases, there was a span of 18 bases.

This clone has a handful of counts. The sample carries other DNA sequences with the same CDR3. The V call is TRBV30, the J call TRBJ2-5; possibly TRBD1 for D (6 bases). V was cut by 1 base and J by 0 bases, with 9 bases left in between. Looked up from germline, CDR1 is GTSNPN and CDR2 is SVGIG (reference sequence). CDR3 length equals 14 residues. The chain's CDR3 is CAWSADRYQETQYF. As DNA, the CDR3 is TGTGCCTGGAGTGCGGACAGATACCAAGAGACCCAGTACTTC.

The V call is TRBV7-2, the J call TRBJ2-3; D is uncertain. Germline V gene lookup returns CDR1 SGHTA and CDR2 FQGNSA. V gave up 4 bases and J gave up 3 bases, with 5 bases separating them. The CDR3 runs 12 residues. CDR3: CASSSLTDTQYF. In nucleotides, the CDR3 is TGTGCCAGCAGCTCCTTGACAGATACGCAGTATTTT.

This clone was seen only a few times. J is TRBJ2-7 and V is TRBV29-1, with 13 bases aligning to TRBD2. Germline trimming cut 6 bases from V and 3 bases from J; bases unmatched to any gene: 5. This CDR3 has 14 residues. The germline CDR1 and CDR2 sequences are SQVTM and ANQGSEA. This chain's CDR3 is CSVGTSGVFYEQYF. CDR3 DNA: TGCAGCGTCGGGACTAGCGGGGTATTCTACGAGCAGTACTTC.

In this sample, this clone turned up a few times. The gene calls are TRBV30 and TRBJ2-3; no clear D gene. CDR1 is GTSNPN and CDR2 is SVGIG in the germline V gene (reference sequence). The CDR3 contains 11 residues. The V end was cut by 2 bases, the J end by 5 bases, with 5 bases between. The CDR3 bases are TGTGCCTGGAGTCAGGAAGATACGCAGTATTTT. Translation gives CAWSQEDTQYF. Full variable domain (remainder filled in from reference TRBV30 and TRBJ2-3): SQTIHQWPATLVQPVGSPLSLECTVEGTSNPNLYWYRQAAGRGLQLLFYSVGIGQISSEVPQNLSASRPQDRQFILSSKKLLLSDSGFYLCAWSQEDTQYFGPGTRLTVL.

The chain combines TRBV7-9 with TRBJ2-3; no definite D call. In germline, CDR1 is SEHNR, CDR2 FQNEAQ (reference sequence). CDR3 length equals 18 residues. V was clipped by 6 bases and J by 2 bases, with 24 bases between them. The CDR3 coding sequence is TGTGCCAGCAGATACATTACCGGTGTGGGCAGCGACACAGATACGCAGTATTTT. Its protein product is CASRYITGVGSDTDTQYF.

This chain links TRBV28 with TRBJ1-2; D gene uncertain. The V end lost 8 bases, the J end lost 2 bases, and 9 bases lay between the germline ends. The CDR3 has 12 amino acids. Germline V gene sequence: CDR1 MDHEN, CDR2 SYDVKM. The CDR3 DNA follows: TGTGCCAGCCTCAGTGGGAACTATGGCTACACCTTC. Translation: CASLSGNYGYTF.

This clone occurred once. This rearrangement joins TRBV29-1 to TRBJ2-7; 7 nucleotides agree with TRBD1. The CDR3 sequence is 14 residues long. Germline-derived CDR1 and CDR2 are SQVTM and ANQGSEA. Trimming removed 7 bases from V and 2 bases from J; junction bases left unmatched: 11. The CDR3 DNA follows: TGCAGCGCCCGAAGGGGGCCTACGCCCTACGAGCAGTACTTC. It is translated as CSARRGPTPYEQYF.

This sequence joins TRBV27 and TRBJ2-5, with 9 bases lining up with TRBD1. Looked up from germline, CDR1 is MNHEY and CDR2 is SMNVEV (reference sequence). The trim removed 3 bases at V and 2 bases at J, leaving 4 bases unmatched. This CDR3 spans 15 amino acids. CDR3: CASSFRDRDQETQYF. The CDR3 DNA follows: TGTGCCAGCAGTTTTCGGGACAGGGATCAAGAGACCCAGTACTTC.

The chain has TRBV4-2 and TRBJ2-1; 9 nucleotides agree with TRBD2. Looked up from germline, CDR1 is LGHNA and CDR2 is YNFKEQ. The CDR3 covers 16 residues. J gave up 8 bases and V 0 bases, and 8 bases lay outside the gene matches. CDR3 sequence (DNA): TGTGCCAGCAGCCAAGATTCTAGCGGGGCCAGGGATGAGCAGTTCTTC. Translating gives CASSQDSSGARDEQFF.

CDR3 nucleotide sequence: TGTGCCAGCAGCTGGAACCGGGACAGGGGGCCGTATCAGCCCCAGCATTTT. It is translated as CASSWNRDRGPYQPQHF. The chain has TRBV7-8 and TRBJ1-5, with 12 positions matching TRBD1. J was trimmed by 5 bases and V by 4 bases; bases with no gene match: 9. CDR3 size: 17 residues. Looked up from germline, CDR1 is SGHVS and CDR2 is FQNEAQ.

This clone occurred a few times. The chain uses TRBV28 and TRBJ2-1; the D is unclear. The germline gives CDR1 MDHEN, CDR2 SYDVKM. The CDR3 sequence is 13 residues long. Trimming took 7 bases from V and 0 from J, leaving 7 bases between them. CDR3 in amino acids: CASKGISYNEQFF. In nucleotides, the CDR3 is TGTGCCAGCAAGGGAATCTCCTACAATGAGCAGTTCTTC.

The chain links TRBV6-5 to TRBJ1-1, with a weak D call TRBD1 (6 bases). The CDR3 has 14 residues. V was clipped by 2 bases and J by 6 bases, with 13 bases between them. Germline assignment: CDR1 MNHEY and CDR2 SVGAGI. For the CDR3, the DNA is TGTGCCAGCAGTTACCAGGGGTGGGCCGCTGAAGCTTTCTTT. Its protein product is CASSYQGWAAEAFF.

V gene TRBV4-1 combines with J gene TRBJ2-1, with unresolved D. The CDR3 consists of 18 residues. Trimming cost V 0 bases and J 0 bases, with 15 bases left between them. Per germline, CDR1 MGHRA and CDR2 YSYEKL. The CDR3 region is CASSQEVTTPRSYNEQFF. CDR3 DNA: TGCGCCAGCAGCCAAGAAGTAACCACTCCTCGCTCCTACAATGAGCAGTTCTTC.

There are a few counts of this clone. This chain uses TRBV30 with TRBJ1-4; 8 bases are shared with TRBD1. With V trimmed by 3 bases and J by 7 bases, 7 bases remained unmatched. This CDR3 has 14 residues. Germline V gene sequence: CDR1 GTSNPN, CDR2 SVGIG (reference sequence). The CDR3 DNA is TGTGCCTGGAGCCCAGGGGGCACGGGTGAAAAACTGTTTTTT. Amino acids: CAWSPGGTGEKLFF.

The rearrangement links TRBV15 to TRBJ2-1; 11 bases fit TRBD1. The germline CDR1 and CDR2 sequences are LNHNV and YYDKDF (reference sequence). The CDR3 is 15 residues long. V was clipped by 3 bases and J by 5 bases; unmatched bases: 3. For the CDR3, the DNA is TGTGCCACCAGCAGGCGGACAGGGGGCCACAATGAGCAGTTCTTC. This gives the protein CATSRRTGGHNEQFF.

V is TRBV11-2 and J is TRBJ2-3; D may be TRBD1 (5 bases). The germline gives CDR1 SGHAT, CDR2 FQNNGV. CDR3 length: 15 residues. V shed 1 base and J shed 0 bases, with 8 bases lying between them. The DNA of the CDR3 is TGTGCCAGCAGCTTAGGGGCAGGGAGCACAGATACGCAGTATTTT. This gives the protein CASSLGAGSTDTQYF.

This clone was counted only a few times. The chain employs TRBV30 and TRBJ2-1; D uncertain. CDR3 length: 11 residues. Germline loops: CDR1 GTSNPN, CDR2 SVGIG (reference sequence). V gave up 3 bases and J gave up 8 bases, with 8 bases separating them. CDR3 nucleotides: TGTGCCTGGAGCCTTAAAGATGAGCAGTTCTTC. Its translation: CAWSLKDEQFF.

This clone was picked up a small number of times. CDR3 sequence (DNA): TGTGCCACCAGCCTAGCGGGAGGACCCTACGAGCAGTACTTC. The encoded protein is CATSLAGGPYEQYF. J is TRBJ2-7 and V is TRBV15, with TRBD2 identical over 11 bases. Trimming at V came to 5 bases and at J to 2 bases, leaving 2 bases not matched to a gene. The CDR3 sequence is 14 residues long. Germline loops: CDR1 LNHNV, CDR2 YYDKDF (reference sequence). The variable domain in full, completed from reference TRBV15 and TRBJ2-7, reads DAMVIQNPRYQVTQFGKPVTLSCSQTLNHNVMYWYQQKSSQAPKLLFHYYDKDFNNEADTPDNFQSRRPNTSFCFLDIRSPGLGDTAMYLCATSLAGGPYEQYFGPGTRLTVT.

A few counts support this clone. The chain is built from TRBV30 and TRBJ2-3, with TRBD2 identical over 9 bases. Looked up from germline, CDR1 is GTSNPN and CDR2 is SVGIG (reference sequence). Losses at the gene ends were 2 bases for V and 3 bases for J; bases not matched to a gene: 6. CDR3 length: 15 residues. The CDR3 here is CAWSRSSGETDTQYF. The CDR3 DNA reads TGTGCCTGGAGTAGGTCTAGCGGGGAAACAGATACGCAGTATTTT.

The V call is TRBV14, the J call TRBJ2-1; D ambiguous. Looked up from germline, CDR1 is SGHDN and CDR2 is FVKESK. The CDR3 consists of 16 residues. The V gene lost 1 base and the J gene lost 10 bases, with 20 bases spanning the gap. The CDR3 sequence is CASSQVRSPLSVEQFF. CDR3 DNA: TGTGCCAGCAGCCAAGTAAGGTCCCCCTTAAGTGTGGAGCAGTTCTTC.

The sample holds a few counts of this clone. The rearrangement uses TRBV28 and TRBJ2-7; TRBD1 or TRBD2 may be the D gene (5 bases each). CDR3 length: 15 residues. Per germline, CDR1 MDHEN and CDR2 SYDVKM. Trimming pared 6 bases from V and 0 bases from J, leaving 15 bases between. DNA for the CDR3: TGTGCCAGCAGGGCGAGGGGCGGAAGCTCCTACGAGCAGTACTTC. Translated: CASRARGGSSYEQYF.

In its sample, this clone was seen a few times. V and J are TRBV30 and TRBJ2-5; no definite D call. CDR3 length equals 11 residues. Trimming removed 2 bases at V and 5 bases at J, with 6 bases between. Germline V CDR1 and CDR2: GTSNPN, SVGIG (reference sequence). This chain's CDR3 is CAWSFTETQYF. CDR3 bases: TGTGCCTGGAGTTTCACGGAGACCCAGTACTTC.

This clone was detected a few times. The rearrangement joins TRBV25-1 to TRBJ2-6, with 11 bases identical to TRBD1. Trimming removed 8 bases from V and 4 bases from J; junction bases left unmatched: 4. This CDR3 is 15 amino acids long. Germline V CDR1 and CDR2: MGHDK, SYGVNS. In nucleotides, the CDR3 is TGTGCCAGCGGACAGGGGGCATCGGGGGCCAACGTCCTGACTTTC. This translates into CASGQGASGANVLTF. The full variable domain, rest sourced from reference TRBV25-1 and TRBJ2-6, is EADIYQTPRYLVIGTGKKITLECSQTMGHDKMYWYQQDPGMELHLIHYSYGVNSTEKGDLSSESTVSRIRTEHFPLTLESARPSHTSQYLCASGQGASGANVLTFGAGSRLTVL.

This clone was counted a few times. CDR3: CASSSRLSLGNEQFF. The CDR3 DNA sequence: TGCGCCAGCAGCTCCCGGTTAAGCCTGGGAAATGAGCAGTTCTTC. V gene TRBV5-1 combines with J gene TRBJ2-1; the D is unclear. The germline CDR1 and CDR2 sequences are SGHRS and YFSETQ. V was clipped by 3 bases and J by 7 bases, with 17 bases between them. CDR3 length: 15 residues.

The chain uses TRBV7-8 and TRBJ2-5, with 13 bases aligning to TRBD2. V lost 5 bases, J lost 2 bases, and 5 bases stayed unmatched. The CDR3 length is 16 residues. CDR1 and CDR2 from the germline V gene are SGHVS and FQNEAQ. CDR3 residues: CASSGTSGTVQETQYF. The CDR3 DNA sequence: TGTGCCAGCAGCGGGACTAGCGGGACGGTGCAAGAGACCCAGTACTTC.